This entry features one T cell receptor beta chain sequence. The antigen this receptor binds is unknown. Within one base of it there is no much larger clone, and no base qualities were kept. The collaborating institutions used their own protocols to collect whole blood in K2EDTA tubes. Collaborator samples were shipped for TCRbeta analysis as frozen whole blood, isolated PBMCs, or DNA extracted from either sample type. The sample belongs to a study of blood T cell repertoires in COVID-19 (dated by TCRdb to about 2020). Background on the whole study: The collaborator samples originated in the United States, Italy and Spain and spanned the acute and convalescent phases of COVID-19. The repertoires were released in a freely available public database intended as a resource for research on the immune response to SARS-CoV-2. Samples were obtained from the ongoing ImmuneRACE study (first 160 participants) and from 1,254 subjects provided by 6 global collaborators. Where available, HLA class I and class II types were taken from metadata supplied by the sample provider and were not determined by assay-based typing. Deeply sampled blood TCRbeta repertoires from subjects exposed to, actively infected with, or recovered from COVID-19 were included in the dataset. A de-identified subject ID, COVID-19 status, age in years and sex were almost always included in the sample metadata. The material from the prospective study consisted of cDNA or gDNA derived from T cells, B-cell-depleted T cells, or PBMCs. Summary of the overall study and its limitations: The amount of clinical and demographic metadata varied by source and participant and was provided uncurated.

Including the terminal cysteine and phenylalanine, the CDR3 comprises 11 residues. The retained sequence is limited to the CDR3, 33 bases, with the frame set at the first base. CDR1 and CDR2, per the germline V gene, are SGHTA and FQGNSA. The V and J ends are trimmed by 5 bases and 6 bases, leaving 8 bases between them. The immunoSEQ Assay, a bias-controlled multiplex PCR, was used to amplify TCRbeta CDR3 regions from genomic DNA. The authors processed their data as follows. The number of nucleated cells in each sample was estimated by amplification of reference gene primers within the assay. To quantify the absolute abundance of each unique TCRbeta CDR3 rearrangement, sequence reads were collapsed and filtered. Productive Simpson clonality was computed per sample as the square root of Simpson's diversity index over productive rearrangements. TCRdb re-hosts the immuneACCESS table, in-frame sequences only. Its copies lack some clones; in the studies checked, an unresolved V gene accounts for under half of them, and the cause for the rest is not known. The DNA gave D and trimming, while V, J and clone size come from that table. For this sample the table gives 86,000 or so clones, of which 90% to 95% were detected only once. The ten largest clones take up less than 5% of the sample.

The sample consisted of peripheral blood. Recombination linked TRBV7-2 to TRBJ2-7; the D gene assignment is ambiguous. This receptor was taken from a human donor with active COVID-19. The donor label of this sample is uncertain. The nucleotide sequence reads TGTGCCAGCAGCGATCTAGGCGAGCAGTACTTC. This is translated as CASSDLGEQYF.